These 14 T cell receptor beta chains share one sample of origin, sequenced in a study of beta chain features in type 1 diabetes listed by TCRdb under 2018. To prepare the library, the immunoSEQ multiplex PCR assay was applied. The High Capacity cDNA Reverse Transcription Kit was used to reverse transcribe all of the isolated RNA, meaning that expressed TCRB transcripts were what got sequenced. Entries here come from immuneACCESS through TCRdb and include only in-frame sequences with V and J called. Some clones fail to appear in such tables; in the studies checked, an unresolved V gene covers under half of the shortfall, and the cause of the remainder is unknown. The sample table holds about 900,000 clones, of which 15% to 20% were seen once. Around 0.02% of the sample is held by the ten biggest clonotypes. The sample comprised naive CD4+ T cells from blood. Sample cell subset or site, as interpreted from the label and publication: true naive CD4+ T cells. These receptors were taken from a woman aged 18-29 years in good health.

This clone was observed a handful of times. In the same sample, other DNA sequences code for this CDR3. The V call is TRBV5-1, the J call TRBJ2-3; D ambiguous. The CDR3 loop spans 12 amino acids. Germline V gene sequence: CDR1 SGHRS, CDR2 YFSETQ. V was clipped by 1 base and J by 5 bases, with 5 bases between them. The CDR3 DNA follows: TGCGCCAGCAGCTTGATAAGAGATACGCAGTATTTT. Translation: CASSLIRDTQYF.

The chain recombines TRBV2 with TRBJ2-3; D is unclear. This CDR3 contains 12 residues. The V end lost 1 base, the J end lost 2 bases, and 1 base lay between the germline ends. Germline V gives CDR1 SNHLY, CDR2 FYNNEI. DNA of the CDR3: TGTGCCAGCAGTGAAGACACAGATACGCAGTATTTT. It translates to CASSEDTDTQYF.

This clone has a handful of counts. The rearrangement links TRBV7-9 to TRBJ2-5; a possible D gene is TRBD2 (5 bases). Germline loops: CDR1 SEHNR, CDR2 FQNEAQ (reference sequence). This CDR3 contains 14 residues. V was pared by 1 base and J by 8 bases, with 14 bases between. The CDR3 nucleotides read TGTGCCAGCAGCTTAGGAACGCGAGAGGGAACCCAGTACTTC. Its protein product is CASSLGTREGTQYF.

V usage is TRBV28 and J usage is TRBJ2-7; D not resolved. The CDR3 has 11 residues. Germline V CDR1 and CDR2: MDHEN, SYDVKM. Trimming pared 8 bases from V and 7 bases from J, leaving 12 bases between. CDR3 residues: CASGVGWEQYF. The CDR3 DNA reads TGTGCCAGCGGAGTTGGGTGGGAGCAGTACTTC. The full variable domain, rest sourced from reference TRBV28 and TRBJ2-7, is DVKVTQSSRYLVKRTGEKVFLECVQDMDHENMFWYRQDPGLGLRLIYFSYDVKMKEKGDIPEGYSVSREKKERFSLILESASTNQTSMYLCASGVGWEQYFGPGTRLTVT.

For this clone: The identical CDR3 is also encoded by other nucleotide sequences in the sample. This chain links TRBV29-1 with TRBJ1-1; 9 bases align to TRBD1. The CDR3 consists of 12 residues. V shed 6 bases, J shed 2 bases, and the junction held 1 base outside the gene matches. Per germline, CDR1 SQVTM and CDR2 ANQGSEA. CDR3 coding DNA: TGCAGCGTGGGACAGGGAAACACTGAAGCTTTCTTT. Residues: CSVGQGNTEAFF. The variable domain in full, with the rest retrieved from reference TRBV29-1 and TRBJ1-1, is SAVISQKPSRDICQRGTSLTIQCQVDSQVTMMFWYRQQPGQSLTLIATANQGSEATYESGFVIDKFPISRPNLTFSTLTVSNMSPEDSSIYLCSVGQGNTEAFFGQGTRLTVV.

This clone was detected only a few times. This chain links TRBV9 with TRBJ2-3; 7 nucleotides match TRBD1. Looked up from germline, CDR1 is SGDLS and CDR2 is YYNGEE. Trimming at V came to 3 bases and at J to 3 bases, leaving 4 bases not matched to a gene. This CDR3 is built from 14 residues. In nucleotides, the CDR3 is TGTGCCAGCAGCGCGGACAGGCGAACAGATACGCAGTATTTT. This codes for CASSADRRTDTQYF. Together with reference TRBV9 and TRBJ2-3, the CDR3 gives the full variable domain: DSGVTQTPKHLITATGQRVTLRCSPRSGDLSVYWYQQSLDQGLQFLIQYYNGEERAKGNILERFSAQQFPDLHSELNLSSLELGDSALYFCASSADRRTDTQYFGPGTRLTVL.

The chain recombines TRBV6-1 with TRBJ2-5; D gene ambiguous. The ends were cut back, 1 base at V and 7 bases at J, with 16 bases in the middle. CDR3 length: 15 amino acids. Germline assignment: CDR1 MNHNS and CDR2 SASEGT. The CDR3 reads CASSEGTSVQVTQYF. The DNA for the CDR3 is TGTGCCAGCAGTGAAGGGACCTCCGTTCAGGTGACCCAGTACTTC.

In this sample, this clone turned up a few times. V usage is TRBV5-1 and J usage is TRBJ1-2; 9 bases match TRBD1. The germline CDR1 and CDR2 sequences are SGHRS and YFSETQ. The CDR3 loop spans 13 amino acids. Trimming cost V 4 bases and J 5 bases; bases outside gene matches: 3. CDR3 DNA: TGCGCCAGCAGCCGACAGGGGGATTATGGCTACACCTTC. The encoded protein is CASSRQGDYGYTF.

The rearrangement joins TRBV28 to TRBJ2-3; 8 bases map to TRBD1. Trimming cost V 6 bases and J 0 bases; bases outside gene matches: 5. The CDR3 covers 15 residues. CDR1 and CDR2 from the germline V gene are MDHEN and SYDVKM. For the CDR3, the DNA is TGTGCCAGCAGCCGCAGGACAGGGAGCACAGATACGCAGTATTTT. Translation: CASSRRTGSTDTQYF.

This clone was observed a handful of times. V and J are TRBV28 and TRBJ2-7; TRBD1 matches at 7 bases. The germline CDR1 and CDR2 sequences are MDHEN and SYDVKM. The CDR3 consists of 13 residues. Trimming took 7 bases from V and 2 from J; bases not matched to a gene: 5. The CDR3, as DNA: TGTGCCAGCACCCGGGACAGCCCCTACGAGCAGTACTTC. The encoded protein is CASTRDSPYEQYF.

The genes are TRBV15 and TRBJ2-7, with D unresolved. This CDR3 is 13 amino acids long. V lost 6 bases, J lost 4 bases, and 13 bases lay in between. Germline V gene sequence: CDR1 LNHNV, CDR2 YYDKDF (reference sequence). The CDR3 coding sequence is TGTGCCACCAGTGGCAAGGATACTTACGAGCAGTACTTC. The encoded protein is CATSGKDTYEQYF.

This clone was seen more than once but under ten times. The chain joins TRBV5-1 to TRBJ2-5; 12 bases line up with TRBD2. The length of the CDR3 is 15 residues. CDR1 is SGHRS, CDR2 YFSETQ, per germline. Losses at the gene ends were 4 bases for V and 5 bases for J; bases not matched to a gene: 6. CDR3 residues: CASSTRLAGDETQYF. The CDR3 DNA follows: TGCGCCAGCAGCACCCGACTAGCGGGAGACGAGACCCAGTACTTC.

The V gene is TRBV18, the J gene TRBJ2-3; weak D call: TRBD2 (6 bases). This CDR3 has 15 residues. Per the germline V gene, CDR1 is KGHSH and CDR2 is LQKENI. The V gene lost 3 bases and the J gene lost 5 bases, with 15 bases spanning the gap. The CDR3: CASSPRDGSGDTQYF. As DNA, the CDR3 is TGTGCCAGCTCACCTCGCGACGGGAGTGGAGATACGCAGTATTTT.

V is TRBV10-3 and J is TRBJ2-3, with 8 bases lining up with TRBD1. V shed 0 bases and J 7 bases; nucleotides not matched to a gene: 6. This CDR3 region has 15 residues. Germline values: CDR1 ENHRY, CDR2 SYGVKD. The chain's CDR3 is CAISESQGARYTQYF. In DNA form, the CDR3 reads TGTGCCATCAGTGAGTCTCAGGGGGCGAGGTATACGCAGTATTTT.